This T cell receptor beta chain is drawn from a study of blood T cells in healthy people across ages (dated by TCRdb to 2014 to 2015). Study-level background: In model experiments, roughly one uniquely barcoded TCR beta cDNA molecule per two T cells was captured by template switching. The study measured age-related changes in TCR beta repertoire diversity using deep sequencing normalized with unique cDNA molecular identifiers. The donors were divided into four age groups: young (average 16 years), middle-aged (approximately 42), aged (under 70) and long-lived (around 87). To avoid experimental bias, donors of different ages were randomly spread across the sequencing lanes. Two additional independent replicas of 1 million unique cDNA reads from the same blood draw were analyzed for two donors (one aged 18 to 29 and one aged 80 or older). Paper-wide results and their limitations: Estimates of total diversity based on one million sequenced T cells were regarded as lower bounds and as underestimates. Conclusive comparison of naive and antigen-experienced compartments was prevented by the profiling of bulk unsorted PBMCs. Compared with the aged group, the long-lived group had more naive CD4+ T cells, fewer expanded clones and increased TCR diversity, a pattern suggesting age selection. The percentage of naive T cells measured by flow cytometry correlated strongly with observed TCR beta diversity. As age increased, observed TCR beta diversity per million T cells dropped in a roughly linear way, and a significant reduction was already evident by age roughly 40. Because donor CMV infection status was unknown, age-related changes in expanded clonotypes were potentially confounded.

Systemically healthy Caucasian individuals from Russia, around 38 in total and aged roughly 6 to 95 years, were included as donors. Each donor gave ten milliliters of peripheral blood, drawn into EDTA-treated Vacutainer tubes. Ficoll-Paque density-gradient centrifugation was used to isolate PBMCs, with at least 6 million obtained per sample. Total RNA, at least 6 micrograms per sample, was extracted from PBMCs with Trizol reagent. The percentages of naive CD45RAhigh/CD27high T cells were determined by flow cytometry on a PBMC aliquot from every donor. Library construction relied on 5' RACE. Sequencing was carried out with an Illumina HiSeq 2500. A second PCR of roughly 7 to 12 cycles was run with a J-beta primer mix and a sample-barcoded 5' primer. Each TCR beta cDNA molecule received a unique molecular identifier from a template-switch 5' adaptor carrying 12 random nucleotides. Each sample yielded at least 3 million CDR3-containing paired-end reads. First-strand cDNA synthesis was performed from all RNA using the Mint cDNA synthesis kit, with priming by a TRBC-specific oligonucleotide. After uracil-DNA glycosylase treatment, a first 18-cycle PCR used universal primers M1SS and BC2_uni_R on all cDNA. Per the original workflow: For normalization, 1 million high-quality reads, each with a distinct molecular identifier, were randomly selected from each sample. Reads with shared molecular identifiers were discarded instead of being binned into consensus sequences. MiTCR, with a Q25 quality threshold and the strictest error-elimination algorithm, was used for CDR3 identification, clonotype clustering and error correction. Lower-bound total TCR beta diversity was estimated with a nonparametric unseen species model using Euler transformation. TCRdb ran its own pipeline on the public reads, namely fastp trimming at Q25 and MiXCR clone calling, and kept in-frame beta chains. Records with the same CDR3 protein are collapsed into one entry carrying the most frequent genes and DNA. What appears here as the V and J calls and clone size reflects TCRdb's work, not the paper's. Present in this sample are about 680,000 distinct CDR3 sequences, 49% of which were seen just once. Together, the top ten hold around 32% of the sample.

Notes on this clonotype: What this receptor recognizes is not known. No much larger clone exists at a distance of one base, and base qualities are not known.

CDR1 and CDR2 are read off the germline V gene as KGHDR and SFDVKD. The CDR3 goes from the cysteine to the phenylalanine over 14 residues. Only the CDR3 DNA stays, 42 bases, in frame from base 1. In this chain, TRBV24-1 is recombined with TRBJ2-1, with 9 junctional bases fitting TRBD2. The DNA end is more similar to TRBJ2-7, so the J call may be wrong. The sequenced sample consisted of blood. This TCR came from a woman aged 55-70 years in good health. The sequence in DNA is TGTGCCACCAATAGCGGGAGAGGGTACAATGAGCAGTACTTC. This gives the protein CATNSGRGYNEQYF.